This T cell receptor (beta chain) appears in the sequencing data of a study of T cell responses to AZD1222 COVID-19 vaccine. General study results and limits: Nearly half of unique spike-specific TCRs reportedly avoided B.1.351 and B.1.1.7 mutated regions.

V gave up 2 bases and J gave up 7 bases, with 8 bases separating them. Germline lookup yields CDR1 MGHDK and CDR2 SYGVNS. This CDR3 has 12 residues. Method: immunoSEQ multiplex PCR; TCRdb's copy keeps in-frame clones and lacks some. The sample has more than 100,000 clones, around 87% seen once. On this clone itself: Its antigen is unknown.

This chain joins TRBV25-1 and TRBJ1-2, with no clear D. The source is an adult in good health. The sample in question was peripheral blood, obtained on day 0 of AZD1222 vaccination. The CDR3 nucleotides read TGTGCCAGCAGTGAAGTACGGGTTGGCTACACCTTC. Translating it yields CASSEVRVGYTF.